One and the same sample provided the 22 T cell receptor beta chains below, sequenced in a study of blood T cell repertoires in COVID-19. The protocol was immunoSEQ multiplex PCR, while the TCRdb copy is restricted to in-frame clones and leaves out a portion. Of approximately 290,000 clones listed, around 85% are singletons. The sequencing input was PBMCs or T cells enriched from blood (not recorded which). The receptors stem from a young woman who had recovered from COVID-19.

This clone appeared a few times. The CDR3 protein is CASREQGTHSPLHF. CDR3 in DNA: TGTGCCAGCAGGGAACAGGGGACTCATTCACCCCTCCACTTT. The chain has TRBV27 and TRBJ1-6, with TRBD1 matching over 7 bases. The CDR3 has 14 amino acids. The germline V gene has CDR1 MNHEY and CDR2 SMNVEV (reference sequence). Trimming cost V 6 bases and J 8 bases; bases outside gene matches: 7.

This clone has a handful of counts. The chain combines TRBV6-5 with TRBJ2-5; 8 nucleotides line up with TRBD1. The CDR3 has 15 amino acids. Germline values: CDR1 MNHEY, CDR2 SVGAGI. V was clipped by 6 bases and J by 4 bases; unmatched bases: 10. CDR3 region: CASSRQGRGVETQYF. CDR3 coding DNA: TGTGCCAGCAGCCGACAGGGGAGAGGGGTAGAGACCCAGTACTTC.

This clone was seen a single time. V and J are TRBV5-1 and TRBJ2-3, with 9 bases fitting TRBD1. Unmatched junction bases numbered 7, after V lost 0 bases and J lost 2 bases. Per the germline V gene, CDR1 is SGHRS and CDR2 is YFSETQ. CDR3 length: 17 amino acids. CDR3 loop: CASSLGTGGAPTDTQYF. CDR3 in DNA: TGCGCCAGCAGCTTGGGTACAGGGGGCGCCCCCACAGATACGCAGTATTTT.

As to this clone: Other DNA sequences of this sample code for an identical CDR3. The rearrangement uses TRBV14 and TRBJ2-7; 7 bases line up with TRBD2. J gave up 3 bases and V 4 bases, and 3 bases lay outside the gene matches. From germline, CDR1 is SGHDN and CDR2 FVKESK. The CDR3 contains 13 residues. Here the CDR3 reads CASSRGGSYEQYF. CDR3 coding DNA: TGTGCCAGCAGCCGGGGGGGTAGCTACGAGCAGTACTTC.

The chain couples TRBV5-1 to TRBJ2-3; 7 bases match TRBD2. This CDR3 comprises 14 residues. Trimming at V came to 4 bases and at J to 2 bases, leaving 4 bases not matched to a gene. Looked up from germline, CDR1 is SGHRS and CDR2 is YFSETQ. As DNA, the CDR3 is TGCGCCAGCAGCACGCGGGGGTCCACAGATACGCAGTATTTT. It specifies CASSTRGSTDTQYF.

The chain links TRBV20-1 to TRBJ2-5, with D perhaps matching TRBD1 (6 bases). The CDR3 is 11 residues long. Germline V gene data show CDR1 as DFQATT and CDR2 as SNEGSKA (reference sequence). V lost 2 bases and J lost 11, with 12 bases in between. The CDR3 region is CSARPQGSQYF. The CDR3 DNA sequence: TGCAGTGCTAGACCTCAGGGGTCGCAGTACTTC.

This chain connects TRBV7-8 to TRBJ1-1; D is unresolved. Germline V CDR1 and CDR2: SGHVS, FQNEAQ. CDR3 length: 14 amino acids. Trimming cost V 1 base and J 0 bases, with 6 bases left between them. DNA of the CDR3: TGTGCCAGCAGCTTAGGGCAGATGAACACTGAAGCTTTCTTT. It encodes CASSLGQMNTEAFF.

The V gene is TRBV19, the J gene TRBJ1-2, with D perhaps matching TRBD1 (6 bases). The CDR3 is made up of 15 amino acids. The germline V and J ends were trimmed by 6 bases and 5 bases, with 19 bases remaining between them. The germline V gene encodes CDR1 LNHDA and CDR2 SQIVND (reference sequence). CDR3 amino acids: CASRTHLTGPYGYTF. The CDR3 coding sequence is TGTGCCAGTAGAACGCATTTGACAGGCCCATATGGCTACACCTTC.

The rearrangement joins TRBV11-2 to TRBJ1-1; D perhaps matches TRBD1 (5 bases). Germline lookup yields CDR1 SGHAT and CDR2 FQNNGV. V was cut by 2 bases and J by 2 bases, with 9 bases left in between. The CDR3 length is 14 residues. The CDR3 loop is CASSLRGLNTEAFF. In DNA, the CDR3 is TGTGCCAGCAGCTTACGGGGACTTAACACTGAAGCTTTCTTT.

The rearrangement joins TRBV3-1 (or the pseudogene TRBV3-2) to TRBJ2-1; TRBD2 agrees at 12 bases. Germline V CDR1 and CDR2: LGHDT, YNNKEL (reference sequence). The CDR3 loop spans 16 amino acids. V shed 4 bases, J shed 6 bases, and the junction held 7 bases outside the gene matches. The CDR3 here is CASSRTSGGRVNEQFF. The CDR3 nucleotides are TGTGCCAGCAGCCGAACTAGCGGGGGGAGGGTCAATGAGCAGTTCTTC.

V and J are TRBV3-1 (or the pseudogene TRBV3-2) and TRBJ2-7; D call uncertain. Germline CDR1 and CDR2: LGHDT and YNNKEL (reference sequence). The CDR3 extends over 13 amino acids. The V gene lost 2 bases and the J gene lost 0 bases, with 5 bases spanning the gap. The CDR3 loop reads CASSQRSSYEQYF. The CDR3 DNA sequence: TGTGCCAGCAGCCAACGGAGCTCCTACGAGCAGTACTTC.

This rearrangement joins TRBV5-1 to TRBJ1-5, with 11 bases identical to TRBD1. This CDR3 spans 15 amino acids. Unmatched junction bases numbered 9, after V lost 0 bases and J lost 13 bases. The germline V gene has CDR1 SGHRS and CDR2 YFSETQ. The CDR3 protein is CASSLDPGTGGHQHF. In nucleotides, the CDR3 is TGCGCCAGCAGCTTGGATCCCGGGACAGGGGGGCATCAGCATTTT.

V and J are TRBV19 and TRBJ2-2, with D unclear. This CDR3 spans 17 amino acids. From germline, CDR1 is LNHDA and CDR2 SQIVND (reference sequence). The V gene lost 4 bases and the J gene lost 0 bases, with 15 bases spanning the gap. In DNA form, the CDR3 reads TGTGCCAGTAGTAAGCACCAAACAGACCCGAACACCGGGGAGCTGTTTTTT. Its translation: CASSKHQTDPNTGELFF.

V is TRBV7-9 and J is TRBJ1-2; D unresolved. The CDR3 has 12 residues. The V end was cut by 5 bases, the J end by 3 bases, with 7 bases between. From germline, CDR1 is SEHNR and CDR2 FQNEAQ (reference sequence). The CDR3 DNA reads TGTGCCAGCAGCATCGTCGACTATGGCTACACCTTC. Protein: CASSIVDYGYTF.

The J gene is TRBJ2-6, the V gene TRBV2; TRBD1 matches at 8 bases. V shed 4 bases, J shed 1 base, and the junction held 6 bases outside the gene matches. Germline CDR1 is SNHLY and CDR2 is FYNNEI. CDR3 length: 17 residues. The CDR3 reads CASSVTGGVSGANVLTF. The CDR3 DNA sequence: TGTGCCAGCAGTGTTACAGGGGGTGTATCTGGGGCCAACGTCCTGACTTTC.

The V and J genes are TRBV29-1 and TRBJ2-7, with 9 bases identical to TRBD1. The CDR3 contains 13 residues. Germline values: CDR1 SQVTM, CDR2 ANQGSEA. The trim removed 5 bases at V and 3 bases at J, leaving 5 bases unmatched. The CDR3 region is CSVRPGQGYEQYF. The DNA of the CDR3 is TGCAGCGTTCGACCGGGACAGGGCTACGAGCAGTACTTC.

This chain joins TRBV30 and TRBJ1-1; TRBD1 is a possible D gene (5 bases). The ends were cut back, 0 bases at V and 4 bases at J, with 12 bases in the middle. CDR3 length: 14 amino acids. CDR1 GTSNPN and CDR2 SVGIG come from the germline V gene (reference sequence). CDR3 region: CAWSVPQGSTEAFF. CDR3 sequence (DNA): TGTGCCTGGAGTGTACCTCAGGGTAGCACTGAAGCTTTCTTT.

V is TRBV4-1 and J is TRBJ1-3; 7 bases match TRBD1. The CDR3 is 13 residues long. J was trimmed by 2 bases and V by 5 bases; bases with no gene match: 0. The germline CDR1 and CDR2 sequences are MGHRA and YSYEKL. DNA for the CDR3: TGCGCCAGCAGCGACAGGGCTGGAAACACCATATATTTT. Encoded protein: CASSDRAGNTIYF.

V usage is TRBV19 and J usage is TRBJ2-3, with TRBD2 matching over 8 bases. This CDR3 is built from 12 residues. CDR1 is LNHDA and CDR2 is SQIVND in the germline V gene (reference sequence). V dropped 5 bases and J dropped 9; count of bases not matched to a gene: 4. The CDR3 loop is CASSDGRGTQYF. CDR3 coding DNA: TGTGCCAGTAGTGACGGGAGGGGGACGCAGTATTTT.

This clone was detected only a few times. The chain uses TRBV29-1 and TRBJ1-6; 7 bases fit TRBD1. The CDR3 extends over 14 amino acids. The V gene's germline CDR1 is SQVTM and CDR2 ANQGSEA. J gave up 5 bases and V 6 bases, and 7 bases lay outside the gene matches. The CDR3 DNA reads TGCAGCGTGAGGGACAGTGGGGATAATTCACCCCTCCACTTT. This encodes CSVRDSGDNSPLHF.

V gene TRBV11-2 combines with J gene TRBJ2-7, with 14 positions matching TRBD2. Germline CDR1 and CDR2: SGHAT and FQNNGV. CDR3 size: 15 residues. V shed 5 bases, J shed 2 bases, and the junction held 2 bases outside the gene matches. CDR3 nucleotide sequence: TGTGCCAGCAGCCAGACTAGCGGGAGGGCCTACGAGCAGTACTTC. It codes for CASSQTSGRAYEQYF.

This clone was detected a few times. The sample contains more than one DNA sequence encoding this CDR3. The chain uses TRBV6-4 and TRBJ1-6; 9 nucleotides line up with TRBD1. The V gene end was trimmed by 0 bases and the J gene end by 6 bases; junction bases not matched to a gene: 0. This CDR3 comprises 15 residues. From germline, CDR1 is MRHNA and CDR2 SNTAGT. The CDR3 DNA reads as TGTGCCAGCAGTGACTCGACAGGGGGTAATTCACCCCTCCACTTT. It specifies CASSDSTGGNSPLHF.